This TCR beta chain was captured in a study of naive and memory T cell subsets. The beta constant-region primer was an equimolar mix of two oligonucleotides covering TRBC1 and TRBC2. The ligated cDNA underwent four PCR rounds using SP2 and nested alpha and beta constant-region primers. Each CDR3 protein is one row after TCRdb ran MiXCR on the UMI-ligation and nested PCR reads. Of tens of thousands of distinct CDR3 sequences in the sample, about an eighth were seen once. General study results and limits: Each distinct alpha or beta sequence counts as one clonotype. RNA-based TCR counts may shift with T cell activation and differentiation.

On this clonotype itself: As yet, its antigen is unknown.

The junction had 3 bases not matched to a gene; V was cut back by 2 bases and J by 4 bases. Germline CDR1 MRHNA, CDR2 SNTAGT. This CDR3 spans 15 amino acids. The chain couples TRBV6-4 to TRBJ2-2; the match to TRBD2 covers 8 bases. Sequenced sample: effector memory CD4+ T cells from blood. Subset here: effector memory, CD45RA- CD27-. The sequence was obtained from a human donor in good health. CDR3 nucleotide sequence: TGTGCCAGCAGTGACGGTCTAGCGGGCACCGGGGAGCTGTTTTTT. This encodes CASSDGLAGTGELFF.